Listed below are T cell receptor beta chains from one sample, sequenced in a study of shared clonotypes between healthy human individuals. Using immunoSEQ multiplex PCR, the repertoire was profiled, and TCRdb retains in-frame clones only, with some absent. The data contain 2 million to 2.5 million clones, about 94% of them singletons. The material sequenced was naive CD4+ T cells sorted from blood. Receptors originate from a man aged 18 to 29 in good health. Both conserved end residues are part of each CDR3. A D gene is named only where the DNA matches it firmly. Clone size is shown for a subset of rows, as once, few, many or a class of expanded clone.

V gene	clone size	J gene	D gene	CDR3 protein	CDR3 DNA
TRBV11-2	-	TRBJ2-2	TRBD2	CASSLVASGVTGELFF	TGTGCCAGCAGCTTAGTAGCGAGCGGGGTGACCGGGGAGCTGTTTTTT
TRBV5-1	-	TRBJ1-2	TRBD1	CASSSDRVGYTF	TGCGCCAGCAGCTCCGACAGGGTTGGCTACACCTTC
TRBV5-6	once	TRBJ1-1	TRBD1	CASSSGQGATEAFF	TGTGCCAGCAGTAGCGGACAGGGGGCAACTGAAGCTTTCTTT
TRBV7-2	-	TRBJ2-7	TRBD2	CASSKPPTGGGFGEQYF	TGTGCCAGCAGCAAACCGCCGACTGGCGGGGGGTTTGGCGAGCAGTACTTC
TRBV6-5	-	TRBJ2-1	TRBD1	CASKTTGGHEQFF	TGTGCCAGCAAAACGACAGGGGGCCATGAGCAGTTCTTC
TRBV7-2	-	TRBJ1-3	-	CASTTGLRFSGNTIYF	TGTGCCAGCACCACGGGATTGAGGTTCTCTGGAAACACCATATATTTT
TRBV5-1	-	TRBJ1-4	-	CASSLENGEREKLFF	TGCGCCAGCAGCTTGGAGAACGGCGAGAGGGAAAAACTGTTTTTT
TRBV4-3	-	TRBJ1-4	-	CASSQEGATNEKLFF	TGCGCCAGCAGCCAAGAAGGTGCAACTAATGAAAAACTGTTTTTT
TRBV7-2	-	TRBJ1-2	-	CASSLRVDYGYTF	TGTGCCAGCAGCTTAAGGGTTGACTATGGCTACACCTTC
TRBV10-1	-	TRBJ2-3	-	CASSGDRRTDTQYF	TGCGCCAGCAGTGGTGACAGACGCACAGATACGCAGTATTTT
TRBV10-3	-	TRBJ2-5	-	CAISVAKETQYF	TGTGCCATCAGTGTCGCCAAAGAGACCCAGTACTTC
TRBV30	-	TRBJ2-7	TRBD1	CAWSRDSPSYEQYF	TGTGCCTGGAGCCGGGACAGTCCATCCTACGAGCAGTACTTC
TRBV6-6	once	TRBJ1-3	-	CASSYMGNGNTIYF	TGTGCCAGCAGTTACATGGGAAATGGAAACACCATATATTTT
TRBV6-1	-	TRBJ2-1	-	CASSEARGKQFF	TGTGCCAGCAGTGAAGCAAGAGGGAAGCAGTTCTTC
TRBV2	-	TRBJ2-5	TRBD2	CTSGGGETQYF	TGTACCAGCGGGGGGGGAGAGACCCAGTACTTC
TRBV5-1	once	TRBJ2-7	-	CASSLESSYEQYF	TGCGCCAGCAGCTTGGAGTCCTCCTACGAGCAGTACTTC
TRBV11-2	-	TRBJ2-5	TRBD2	CASSLGRTSVEETQYF	TGTGCCAGCAGCTTGGGGCGGACTAGCGTGGAAGAGACCCAGTACTTC
TRBV7-9	-	TRBJ2-7	-	CASSFRGGTYEQYF	TGTGCCAGCAGCTTCAGGGGAGGAACCTACGAGCAGTACTTC
TRBV5-1	-	TRBJ2-1	TRBD2	CASSFSGTNEQFF	TGCGCCAGCAGCTTTAGCGGGACGAATGAGCAGTTCTTC
TRBV6-5	-	TRBJ1-6	TRBD1	CASSVDRPYNSPLHF	TGTGCCAGCAGTGTGGACAGGCCCTATAATTCACCCCTCCACTTT
TRBV6-5	-	TRBJ2-7	-	CASSPDRISYEQYF	TGTGCCAGCAGTCCGGACAGAATCTCCTACGAGCAGTACTTC
TRBV29-1	-	TRBJ2-7	TRBD2	CSVAPRLADGREQYF	TGCAGCGTTGCCCCTCGACTAGCGGACGGGCGCGAGCAGTACTTC
TRBV2	once	TRBJ2-7	-	CASIPGGGRAYEQYF	TGTGCCAGCATCCCCGGAGGGGGCAGGGCCTACGAGCAGTACTTC
TRBV2	-	TRBJ2-1	TRBD2	CASSESGSRGNEQFF	TGTGCCAGCAGTGAGAGCGGGAGTCGGGGCAATGAGCAGTTCTTC